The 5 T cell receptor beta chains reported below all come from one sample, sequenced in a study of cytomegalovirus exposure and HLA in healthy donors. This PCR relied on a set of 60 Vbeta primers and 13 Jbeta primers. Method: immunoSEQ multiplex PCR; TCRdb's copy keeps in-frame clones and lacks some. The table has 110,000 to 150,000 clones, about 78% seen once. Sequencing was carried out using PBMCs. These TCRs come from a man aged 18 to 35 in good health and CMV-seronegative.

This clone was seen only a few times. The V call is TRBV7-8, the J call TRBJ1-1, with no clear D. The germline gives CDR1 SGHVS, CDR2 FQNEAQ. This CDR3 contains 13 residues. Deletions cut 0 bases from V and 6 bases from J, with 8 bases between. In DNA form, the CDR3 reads TGTGCCAGCAGCTTAGCAAGGAGGGCTGAAGCTTTCTTT. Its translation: CASSLARRAEAFF.

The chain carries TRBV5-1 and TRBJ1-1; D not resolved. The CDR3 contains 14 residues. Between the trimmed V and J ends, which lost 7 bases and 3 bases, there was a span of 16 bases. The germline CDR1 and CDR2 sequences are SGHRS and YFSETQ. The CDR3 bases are TGCGCCAGCGCCCGAGGGCGTCGGGACACTGAAGCTTTCTTT. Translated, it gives CASARGRRDTEAFF.

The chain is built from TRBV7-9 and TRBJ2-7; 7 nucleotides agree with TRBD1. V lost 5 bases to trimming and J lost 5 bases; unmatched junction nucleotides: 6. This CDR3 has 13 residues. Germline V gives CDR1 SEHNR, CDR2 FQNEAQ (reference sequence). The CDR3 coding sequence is TGTGCCAGCAGCCCGACAGGGTATAACGAGCAGTACTTC. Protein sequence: CASSPTGYNEQYF.

In nucleotides, the CDR3 is TGTGCCAGTCGTACAGGAGACGAGCAGTACTTC. It yields the protein CASRTGDEQYF. The rearrangement joins TRBV18 to TRBJ2-7, with D perhaps matching TRBD1 (5 bases). Germline lookup yields CDR1 KGHSH and CDR2 LQKENI. Trimming took off 9 bases at V and 5 bases at J, with 11 bases between the two ends. This CDR3 region has 11 residues.

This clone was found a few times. The CDR3, as DNA: TGTGCCAGTAGTATCCGCGGGGCTTTGAACACTGAAGCTTTCTTT. Protein sequence: CASSIRGALNTEAFF. The chain has TRBV19 and TRBJ1-1; perhaps TRBD1 as D (5 bases). Trimming removed 3 bases from V and 0 bases from J, with 11 bases in between. CDR3 size: 15 residues. Per germline, CDR1 LNHDA and CDR2 SQIVND (reference sequence).